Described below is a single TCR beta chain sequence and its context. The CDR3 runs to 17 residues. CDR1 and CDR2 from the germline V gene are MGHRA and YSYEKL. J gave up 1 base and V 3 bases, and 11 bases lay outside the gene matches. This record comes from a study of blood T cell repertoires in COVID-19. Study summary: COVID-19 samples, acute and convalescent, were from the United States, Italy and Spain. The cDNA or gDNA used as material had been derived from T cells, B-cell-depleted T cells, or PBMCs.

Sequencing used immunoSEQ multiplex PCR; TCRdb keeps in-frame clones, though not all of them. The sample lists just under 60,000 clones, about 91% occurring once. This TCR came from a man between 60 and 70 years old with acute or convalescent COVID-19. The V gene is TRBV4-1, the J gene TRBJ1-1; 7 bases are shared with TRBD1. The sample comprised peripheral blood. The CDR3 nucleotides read TGCGCCAGCAGCCATCGTAAGGGGGCTCTTTGGAACACTGAAGCTTTCTTT. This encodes CASSHRKGALWNTEAFF.